This section outlines one TCR beta chain sequence together with its context. Its antigen remains unidentified. Base qualities are not recorded, but no much larger clone differs from it by a single base. In Seattle, one collaborating source enrolled patients while the infection was active and tracked those patients longitudinally over the course of disease. Each collaborating institution followed its own protocols to collect whole blood in K2EDTA tubes. For TCRbeta analysis, collaborator samples were shipped as frozen whole blood, as isolated PBMCs, or as DNA extracted from either sample type. V and J lose 6 bases and 4 bases, and a span of 15 bases separates them. The CDR3 goes from the cysteine to the phenylalanine over 15 residues. Here the CDR3 DNA is all that survives: 45 bases in frame from base 1. From the germline V gene, CDR1 is SNHLY and CDR2 is FYNNEI. TCRbeta CDR3 regions were amplified from genomic DNA by means of the immunoSEQ Assay, a bias-controlled multiplex PCR. In the authors' own workflow: The number of nucleated cells in each sample was estimated from the amplification of reference gene primers within the assay. Sequence reads were collapsed and filtered to measure the absolute abundance of every unique TCRbeta CDR3 rearrangement. For each sample, productive Simpson clonality was calculated as the square root of Simpson's diversity index across productive rearrangements. The table was pulled from immuneACCESS by TCRdb, which kept in-frame rearrangements only. Such tables lose some clones; where checked, under half of the loss comes from unresolved V genes, and the rest has no known cause. V, J and clone size are those of that table, while D and trimming were read from the DNA. The sample has 130,000 or so clones on record, around 89% of them singletons. The ten largest make up more than 3.5% of the sample.

This entry is derived from a study of blood T cell repertoires in COVID-19 (TCRdb year 2020). For the wider study: The collaborator samples originated in the United States, Italy and Spain and spanned the acute and convalescent phases of COVID-19. The material from the prospective study consisted of cDNA or gDNA derived from T cells, B-cell-depleted T cells, or PBMCs. Deeply sampled blood TCRbeta repertoires from subjects exposed to, actively infected with, or recovered from COVID-19 were included in the dataset. The repertoires were made available in a free public database intended to serve as a resource for research on the immune response to SARS-CoV-2. Samples came from the ongoing ImmuneRACE study (first 160 participants) plus 1,254 subjects from 6 global collaborators. The sample metadata nearly always contained a de-identified subject ID, COVID-19 status, age in years and sex. Where available, HLA class I and class II types were taken from metadata supplied by the sample provider and were not determined by assay-based typing. Beyond this particular receptor, the publication reports: The amount of clinical and demographic metadata varied by source and participant and was provided uncurated.

The chain joins TRBV2 to TRBJ2-2, with TRBD2 perhaps the D gene, on 5 matching bases. Sample: peripheral blood. This TCR was sampled from a man between 60 and 70 years old with COVID-19, enrolled during active disease. The nucleotide sequence is given as TGTGCCAGCAGGATAGCGCCGGGGATCACCGGGGAGCTGTTTTTT. Its protein is CASRIAPGITGELFF.